A single TCR beta chain is shown here with its context. Its antigen is still unknown. Per-base qualities were not stored, and no clone one base away is much larger. The data belong to a study of OX40 agonist ivuxolimab in advanced cancers. The study in broad terms: Ivuxolimab was a fully human IgG2 agonistic monoclonal antibody targeting the costimulatory receptor OX40 (CD134). Among the roughly 50 dose-escalation patients, about 20 had hepatocellular carcinoma, approximately 15 melanoma, 9 renal cell carcinoma and 9 head and neck cancer. A male proportion of around 83% and a mean age of 60 years, ranging from about 20 to 85, were recorded for the dose-escalation cohort. Peripheral TCRbeta sequencing was intended to test whether TCR sequence diversity was altered and clonal T-cell expansion was caused by ivuxolimab. Partial responses were achieved by three dose-escalation patients, of whom one had hepatocellular carcinoma and two had cutaneous melanoma. Intravenous ivuxolimab was administered to patients every 2 weeks at six dose levels: 0.01, 0.1, 0.3, 1.5, 3 and 10 mg/kg. The monotherapy dose-escalation portion (N of about 50 patients) of the phase I ivuxolimab trial is reported in the paper. Patients were allowed to have had prior anti-PD-1, anti-PD-L1 or anti-CTLA-4 therapy, and 40% of the dose-escalation patients had been treated with checkpoint inhibitors.

Genomic DNA was isolated from the sorted cells so that the TCRbeta CDR3 region could be sequenced. The immunoSEQ Assay was used to sequence the TCRbeta CDR3 regions. TCRdb re-hosts the immuneACCESS table, in-frame sequences only. Its copies lack some clones; in the studies checked, an unresolved V gene accounts for under half of them, and the cause for the rest is not known. The sample data list 45,000 to 50,000 clones, and about nine tenths of these were observed just once. The ten largest clonotypes hold 5.5% to 8.5% of the sample. Findings and caveats that apply to the study as a whole: In the 0.1-3.0 mg/kg groups, partial responders were among the patients with the lowest normalized peripheral clonal expansion, particularly in CD8+ T cells. At doses of 0.1 to 3.0 mg/kg, clonal expansion of both CD4+ and CD8+ blood T cells was observed from baseline to week 6. Antigen specificity was not determined for the clonally expanded peripheral T cells. Low levels of normalized T-cell clonal expansion were also seen in some patients who did not respond. After ivuxolimab, more expanded clones were found on average in CD8+ T cells than in CD4+ T cells.

Reading the germline V gene gives CDR1 MNHNS and CDR2 SASEGT. The CDR3, cysteine through phenylalanine, is 15 amino acids long. CDR3 DNA is the only sequence kept; it has 45 bases, read in frame from the first base. The V and J ends are trimmed by 2 bases and 0 bases, leaving 11 bases between them. The trial excluded patients who had a history of autoimmune disease or were on systemic immunosuppression. Peripheral blood for TCR sequencing was collected from all dose cohorts at baseline, on cycle 4 day 1, and on cycle 7 day 1. Samples were obtained from an open-label, multicenter, first-in-human phase I dose-escalation trial of ivuxolimab. Adults with locally advanced or metastatic melanoma, renal cell, hepatocellular, or head and neck squamous cell carcinoma were enrolled in the trial. Before TCR sequencing, CD4+ T cells and CD8+ T cells were sorted from peripheral blood as separate populations.

The sequenced sample was CD4+ or CD8+ T cells sorted from blood, obtained in a trial of the OX40 agonist ivuxolimab. This chain joins TRBV6-1 to TRBJ2-7; the D region possibly corresponds to TRBD1 (6 bases align). This TCR was sampled from an adult with an advanced solid tumor such as melanoma, head and neck, liver or kidney cancer. The DNA reads as follows: TGTGCCAGCAGTGAATGGCTAGGGGGCTCCTACGAGCAGTACTTC. The resulting protein is CASSEWLGGSYEQYF.